At least ten counts were recorded for the clone carrying this T cell receptor (beta chain). The antigen remains unidentified. The sample belongs to a study of regulatory T cells in long-lasting Graves disease. Overall study results and limits: Persistent disease preferred TRBV28, TRBJ1-2 and TRBJ2-5. It is possible that accuracy was reduced by the small size of the sample.

V lost 5 bases and J lost 9, with 8 bases in between. The CDR3 has 12 residues. Germline V gives CDR1 MNHNS, CDR2 SASEGT. TCR beta libraries were built with iRepertoire HTBI primers and Arm-PCR of CDR3 regions. TCRdb used MiXCR to reprocess the multiplex PCR reads, holding one entry per CDR3 protein. This repertoire shows about 240,000 distinct CDR3 sequences, 20% to 25% found once; its top ten account for approximately 15%. Time point in this sample: newly diagnosed GD, antithyroid drugs for less than 3 months. PBMC RNA was the source of the TCR library. The sequencing used peripheral blood mononuclear cells (PBMCs), collected at new diagnosis, from a patient treated with antithyroid drugs. The source of this sequence is a female donor with Graves disease. V and J are TRBV6-1 and TRBJ1-6; maybe TRBD1 (6 bases). The CDR3, as DNA: TGTGCCAGCAGTATGACAGGTTCACCCCTCCACTTT. It codes for CASSMTGSPLHF.